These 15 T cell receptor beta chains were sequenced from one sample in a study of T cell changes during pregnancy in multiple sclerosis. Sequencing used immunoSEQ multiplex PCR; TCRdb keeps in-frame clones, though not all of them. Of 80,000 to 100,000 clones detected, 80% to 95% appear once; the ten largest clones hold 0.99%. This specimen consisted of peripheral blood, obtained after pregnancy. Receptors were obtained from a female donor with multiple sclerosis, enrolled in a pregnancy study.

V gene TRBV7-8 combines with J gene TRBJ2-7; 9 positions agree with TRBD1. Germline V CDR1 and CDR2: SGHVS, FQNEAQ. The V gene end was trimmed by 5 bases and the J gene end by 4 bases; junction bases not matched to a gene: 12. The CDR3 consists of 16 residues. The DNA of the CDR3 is TGTGCCAGCAGCCCGCAAGGGACAGGGACGGGATACGAGCAGTACTTC. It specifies CASSPQGTGTGYEQYF.

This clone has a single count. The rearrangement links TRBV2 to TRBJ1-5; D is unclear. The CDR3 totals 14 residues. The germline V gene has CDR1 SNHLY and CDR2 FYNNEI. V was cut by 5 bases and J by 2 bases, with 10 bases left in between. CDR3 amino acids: CASSPGEGNQPQHF. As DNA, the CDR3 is TGTGCCAGCAGTCCCGGTGAGGGCAATCAGCCCCAGCATTTT.

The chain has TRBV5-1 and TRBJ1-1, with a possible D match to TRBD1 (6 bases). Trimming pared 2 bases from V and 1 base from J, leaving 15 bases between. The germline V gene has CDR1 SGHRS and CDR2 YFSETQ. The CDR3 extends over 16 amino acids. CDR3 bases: TGCGCCAGCAGCTTCTTTCAACAGGGATGGAACACTGAAGCTTTCTTT. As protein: CASSFFQQGWNTEAFF.

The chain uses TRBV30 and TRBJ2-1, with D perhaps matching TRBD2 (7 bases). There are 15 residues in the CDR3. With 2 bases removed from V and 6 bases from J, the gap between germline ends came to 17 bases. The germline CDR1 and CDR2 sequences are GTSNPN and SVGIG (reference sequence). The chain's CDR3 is CAWSRGGRGSNEQFF. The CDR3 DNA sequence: TGTGCCTGGAGTAGGGGGGGGCGCGGAAGCAATGAGCAGTTCTTC. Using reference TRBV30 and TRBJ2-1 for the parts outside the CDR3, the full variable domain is SQTIHQWPATLVQPVGSPLSLECTVEGTSNPNLYWYRQAAGRGLQLLFYSVGIGQISSEVPQNLSASRPQDRQFILSSKKLLLSDSGFYLCAWSRGGRGSNEQFFGPGTRLTVL.

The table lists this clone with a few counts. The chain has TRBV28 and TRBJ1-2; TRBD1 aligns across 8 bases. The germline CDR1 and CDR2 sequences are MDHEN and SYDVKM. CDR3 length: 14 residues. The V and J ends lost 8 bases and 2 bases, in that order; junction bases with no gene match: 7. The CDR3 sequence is CASRTGTSNYGYTF. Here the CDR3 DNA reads TGTGCCAGCCGGACAGGGACGTCCAACTATGGCTACACCTTC.

The CDR3 coding sequence is TGTGCCAGCAGTCCTACGATTGCAACTAATGAAAAACTGTTTTTT. Translating it yields CASSPTIATNEKLFF. V usage is TRBV27 and J usage is TRBJ1-4; D is ambiguous. Between the trimmed V and J ends, which lost 5 bases and 0 bases, there was a span of 10 bases. The CDR3 has 15 residues. The germline gives CDR1 MNHEY, CDR2 SMNVEV (reference sequence). The whole variable domain, remainder taken from reference TRBV27 and TRBJ1-4, is EAQVTQNPRYLITVTGKKLTVTCSQNMNHEYMSWYRQDPGLGLRQIYYSMNVEVTDKGDVPEGYKVSRKEKRNFPLILESPSPNQTSLYFCASSPTIATNEKLFFGSGTQLSVL.

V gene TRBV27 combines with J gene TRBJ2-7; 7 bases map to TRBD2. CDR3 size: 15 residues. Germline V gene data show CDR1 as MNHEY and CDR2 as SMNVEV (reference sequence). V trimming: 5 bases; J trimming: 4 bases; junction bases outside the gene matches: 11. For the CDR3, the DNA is TGTGCCAGCAGTCTCTCGACTAGCCCCTGGTACGAGCAGTACTTC. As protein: CASSLSTSPWYEQYF.

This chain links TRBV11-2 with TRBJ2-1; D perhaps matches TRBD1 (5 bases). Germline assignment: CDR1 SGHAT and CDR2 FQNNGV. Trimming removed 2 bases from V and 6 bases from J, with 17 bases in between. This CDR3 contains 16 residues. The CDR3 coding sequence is TGTGCCAGCAGCTTATTCTCCCGGGTCAGGGTCAATGAGCAGTTCTTC. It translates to CASSLFSRVRVNEQFF.

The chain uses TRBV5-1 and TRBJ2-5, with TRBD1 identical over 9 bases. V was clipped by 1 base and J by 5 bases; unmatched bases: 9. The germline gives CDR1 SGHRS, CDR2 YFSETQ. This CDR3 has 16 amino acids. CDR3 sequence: CASSLIGRQGVETQYF. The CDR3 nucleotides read TGCGCCAGCAGCTTGATTGGTAGACAGGGGGTCGAGACCCAGTACTTC.

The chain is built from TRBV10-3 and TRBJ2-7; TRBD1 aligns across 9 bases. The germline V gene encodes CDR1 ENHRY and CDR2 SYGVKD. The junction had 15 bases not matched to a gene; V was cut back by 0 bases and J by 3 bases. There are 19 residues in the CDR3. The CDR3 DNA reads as TGTGCCATCAGTGAGTCGCGGACACTTAAACAGGGGGCACACTACGAGCAGTACTTC. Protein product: CAISESRTLKQGAHYEQYF.

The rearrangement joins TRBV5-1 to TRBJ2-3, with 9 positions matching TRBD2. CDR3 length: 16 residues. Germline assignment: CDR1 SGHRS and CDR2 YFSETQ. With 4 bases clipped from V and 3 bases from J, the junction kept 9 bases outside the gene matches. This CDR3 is CASSPQAGGGTDTQYF. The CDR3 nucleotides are TGCGCCAGCAGCCCTCAAGCGGGAGGAGGGACAGATACGCAGTATTTT.

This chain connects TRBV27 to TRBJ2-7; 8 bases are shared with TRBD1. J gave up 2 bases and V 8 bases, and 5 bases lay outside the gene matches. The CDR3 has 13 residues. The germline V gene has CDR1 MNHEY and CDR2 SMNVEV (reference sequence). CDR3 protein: CASGRGQAYEQYF. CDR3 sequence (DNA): TGTGCCAGCGGCAGGGGGCAAGCCTACGAGCAGTACTTC.

CDR3 amino acids: CASSLAGVNEQFF. CDR3 sequence (DNA): TGTGCCAGCAGTTTAGCGGGAGTTAATGAGCAGTTCTTC. This sequence joins TRBV2 and TRBJ2-1; 9 bases match TRBD2. Germline trimming cut 5 bases from V and 7 bases from J; bases unmatched to any gene: 3. CDR1 SNHLY and CDR2 FYNNEI come from the germline V gene. The CDR3 loop spans 13 amino acids.

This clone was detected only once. This chain's CDR3 is CASSSRTGGDYGYTF. The CDR3 region has the DNA TGCGCCAGCAGCTCCCGGACAGGGGGCGACTATGGCTACACCTTC. J is TRBJ1-2 and V is TRBV5-1; 11 bases fit TRBD1. Germline trimming cut 3 bases from V and 3 bases from J; bases unmatched to any gene: 4. The CDR3 totals 15 residues. CDR1 is SGHRS and CDR2 is YFSETQ in the germline V gene.

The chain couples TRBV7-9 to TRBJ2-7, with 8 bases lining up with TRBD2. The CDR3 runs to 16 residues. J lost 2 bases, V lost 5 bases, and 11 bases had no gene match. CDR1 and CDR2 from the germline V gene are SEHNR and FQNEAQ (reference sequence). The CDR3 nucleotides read TGTGCCAGCAGCCCTACGAGCGGGAGTGGTACCTACGAGCAGTACTTC. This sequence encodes CASSPTSGSGTYEQYF.